Sequencing of this T cell receptor beta chain was carried out in a study of blood T cell repertoires in COVID-19. The overall study: Acute and convalescent COVID-19 samples came from the United States, Italy and Spain. PBMCs, B-cell-depleted T cells, or T cells provided the cDNA or gDNA that made up the material.

Germline trimming cut 5 bases from V and 2 bases from J; bases unmatched to any gene: 10. Germline V gene data show CDR1 as LGHDT and CDR2 as YNNKEL (reference sequence). This CDR3 spans 16 amino acids. In the source study's methods: Scientists estimated how many nucleated cells there were by amplifying reference gene primers. Sequencing used immunoSEQ multiplex PCR; TCRdb keeps in-frame clones, though not all of them. The DNA was the basis for D and trimming; V, J and clone size are from that table. This table holds 150,000 to 200,000 clones, approximately 90% found once. The clonotype was recovered from a man aged 35 to 55 with active or convalescent COVID-19. The rearrangement joins TRBV3-1 (or the pseudogene TRBV3-2) to TRBJ2-5; 8 nucleotides match TRBD2. The sequencing input was peripheral blood. This chain's CDR3 is CASSAQLAEVQETQYF. The CDR3 DNA reads TGTGCCAGCAGCGCACAACTAGCGGAGGTACAAGAGACCCAGTACTTC.